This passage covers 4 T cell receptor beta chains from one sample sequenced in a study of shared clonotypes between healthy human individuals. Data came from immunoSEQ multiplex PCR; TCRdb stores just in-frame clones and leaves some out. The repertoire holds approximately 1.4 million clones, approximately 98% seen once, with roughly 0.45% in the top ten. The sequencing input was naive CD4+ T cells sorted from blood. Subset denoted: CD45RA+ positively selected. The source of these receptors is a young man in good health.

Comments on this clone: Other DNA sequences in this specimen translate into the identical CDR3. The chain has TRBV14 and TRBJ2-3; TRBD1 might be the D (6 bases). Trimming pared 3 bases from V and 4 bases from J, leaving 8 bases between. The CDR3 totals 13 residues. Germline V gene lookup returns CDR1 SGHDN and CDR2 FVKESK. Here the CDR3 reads CASSQSGADTQYF. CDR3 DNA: TGTGCCAGCAGCCAGTCAGGGGCAGATACGCAGTATTTT. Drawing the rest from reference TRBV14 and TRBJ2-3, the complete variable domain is EAGVTQFPSHSVIEKGQTVTLRCDPISGHDNLYWYRRVMGKEIKFLLHFVKESKQDESGMPNNRFLAERTGGTYSTLKVQPAELEDSGVYFCASSQSGADTQYFGPGTRLTVL.

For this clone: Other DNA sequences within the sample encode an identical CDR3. The CDR3 DNA is TGTGCCAGCAGTCCGGGACAGGGACACTATGGCTACACCTTC. Translating it yields CASSPGQGHYGYTF. The V call is TRBV28, the J call TRBJ1-2, with 9 bases identical to TRBD1. V lost 5 bases and J lost 3; bases outside the gene matches: 4. The V gene's germline CDR1 is MDHEN and CDR2 SYDVKM. This CDR3 is built from 14 residues.

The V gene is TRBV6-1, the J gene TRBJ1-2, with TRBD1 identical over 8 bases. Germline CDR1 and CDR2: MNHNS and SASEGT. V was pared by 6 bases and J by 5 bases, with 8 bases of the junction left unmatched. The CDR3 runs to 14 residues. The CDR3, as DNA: TGTGCCAGCAGGAAGACAGGGGTTTATTATGGCTACACCTTC. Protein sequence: CASRKTGVYYGYTF.

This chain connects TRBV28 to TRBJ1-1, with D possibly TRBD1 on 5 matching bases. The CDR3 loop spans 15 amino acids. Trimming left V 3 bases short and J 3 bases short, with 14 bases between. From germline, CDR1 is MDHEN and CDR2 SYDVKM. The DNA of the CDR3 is TGTGCCAGCAGTTTCCCAGGGAGAAAGGACACTGAAGCTTTCTTT. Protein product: CASSFPGRKDTEAFF.